Each of the 28 T cell receptor beta chains below was sequenced from the same sample in a study of low-dose radiotherapy and immunotherapy resistance in tumors. Noted time point: before trial treatment. TRAV- and TRBV-specific primers, spanning alpha and beta chains, primed first-strand cDNA. A constant-region primer paired with the V-primer adapter amplified TCRs over about 19 PCR cycles. Via MiXCR, TCRdb re-called the reads, giving one row per CDR3 protein. This sample has roughly 76,000 distinct CDR3 sequences; approximately 19% occur once, and the top ten carry about 5.5%. This material consisted of PBMCs, taken before treatment. Every receptor here comes from a male donor with prostate cancer.

The sample holds many counts of this clonotype. The V and J genes are TRBV5-4 and TRBJ2-2, with 7 bases aligning to TRBD2. In germline, CDR1 is SGHNT, CDR2 YYREEE (reference sequence). The CDR3 is 15 amino acids. Trimming took 4 bases from V and 7 from J; bases not matched to a gene: 10. The CDR3 DNA reads TGTGCCAGCAGCCTCGCGGGGGAAAAACGCGGGGAGCTGTTTTTT. It specifies CASSLAGEKRGELFF.

The V and J genes are TRBV7-2 and TRBJ2-3; D gene uncertain. From germline, CDR1 is SGHTA and CDR2 FQGNSA. The V and J ends lost 3 bases and 2 bases respectively, with 9 bases between them. The CDR3 extends over 14 amino acids. Here the CDR3 DNA reads TGTGCCAGCAGCTTTTACGTAGACACAGATACGCAGTATTTT. Amino acid sequence: CASSFYVDTDTQYF.

This clonotype was detected many times. The rearrangement uses TRBV7-3 and TRBJ2-2; 9 bases are a match to TRBD2. The CDR3 runs 17 residues. Germline-derived CDR1 and CDR2 are SGHTA and FQGTGA. Trimming at V came to 4 bases and at J to 7 bases, leaving 13 bases not matched to a gene. CDR3 in amino acids: CASSSVGGGALSGELFF. The CDR3 bases are TGTGCCAGCAGCTCCGTGGGCGGGGGGGCCCTGAGCGGGGAGCTGTTTTTT.

This clonotype has a count of ten or more. The gene calls are TRBV12-3 or TRBV12-4 and TRBJ2-7; D unresolved. Between the trimmed V and J ends, which lost 3 bases and 12 bases, there was a span of 15 bases. The CDR3 is 12 residues long. The CDR3 nucleotides are TGTGCCAGCAGTTTTGGGGTCAGTCACCGGTACTTC. Its translation is CASSFGVSHRYF.

Ten or more counts support this clonotype. V and J are TRBV20-1 and TRBJ1-1; TRBD1 is a possible D gene (5 bases). The V gene lost 0 bases and the J gene lost 7 bases, with 15 bases spanning the gap. This CDR3 region has 14 residues. In germline, CDR1 is DFQATT, CDR2 SNEGSKA (reference sequence). CDR3 coding DNA: TGCAGTGCTAGAGATCCGCAGGGCCTCGGTGAAGCTTTCTTT. This gives the protein CSARDPQGLGEAFF.

Details on this clonotype: It differs at one base from a far larger clone, so likely a read error. The chain is built from TRBV6-5 and TRBJ2-2; either TRBD1 or TRBD2 may supply D (5 bases each). The CDR3 sequence is 14 residues long. Per germline, CDR1 MNHEY and CDR2 SVGAGI. In nucleotides, the CDR3 is TGTGCCAGCAGTGATTGGGGGTCCACCGGGGTGCTGTTTTTT. This encodes CASSDWGSTGVLFF.

This clonotype appeared many times. The germline gene is not matched at one end of the junction; a read error may be the cause. This chain's CDR3 is CASCQMASGGYEQYF. As DNA, the CDR3 is TGTGCCAGCTGCCAAATGGCTAGCGGGGGGTACGAGCAGTACTTC. This chain joins TRBV3-1 and TRBJ2-7, with 11 bases fitting TRBD2. This CDR3 has 15 amino acids. Per the germline V gene, CDR1 is LGHDT and CDR2 is YNNKEL (reference sequence).

This clonotype came up once. The V and J genes are TRBV29-1 and TRBJ1-5, with D perhaps TRBD1 (6 bases). Trimming removed 4 bases from V and 3 bases from J, with 10 bases in between. Germline loops: CDR1 SQVTM, CDR2 ANQGSEA. The CDR3 extends over 13 amino acids. The CDR3 sequence: CSVASGVNQPQHF. The CDR3 DNA reads as TGCAGCGTTGCGTCAGGGGTCAATCAGCCCCAGCATTTT.

This clonotype was counted at least ten times. The CDR3 region has the DNA TGTGCCAGCCTGGGGGCTAGCGGGAAGTTAGAGCGGCACTTTTTGGATACGCAGTATTTT. Encoded protein: CASLGASGKLERHFLDTQYF. The chain couples TRBV9 to TRBJ2-3, with 9 bases matching TRBD2. Germline trimming cut 7 bases from V and 6 bases from J; bases unmatched to any gene: 27. This CDR3 contains 20 residues. Germline-derived CDR1 and CDR2 are SGDLS and YYNGEE.

This clonotype was observed at least ten times. The chain is built from TRBV4-2 and TRBJ1-6; D is ambiguous. The germline V gene has CDR1 LGHNA and CDR2 YNFKEQ. V lost 5 bases, J lost 0 bases, and 14 bases lay in between. The CDR3 is made up of 17 amino acids. Here the CDR3 DNA reads TGTGCCAGCAGCGATCAACGGCAAAGCTCCTATAATTCACCCCTCCACTTT. This sequence encodes CASSDQRQSSYNSPLHF.

This clonotype was observed many times. The V call is TRBV13, the J call TRBJ2-7, with 7 positions matching TRBD2. There are 14 residues in the CDR3. The germline V gene encodes CDR1 PRHDT and CDR2 FYEKMQ (reference sequence). V lost 5 bases and J lost 2; bases outside the gene matches: 6. CDR3 residues: CASSTRGRTYEQYF. The CDR3 DNA sequence: TGTGCCAGCAGCACCCGCGGGAGAACCTACGAGCAGTACTTC.

In its sample, this clonotype was seen many times. The chain couples TRBV4-3 to TRBJ2-1; D is ambiguous. The CDR3 length is 16 residues. V was clipped by 5 bases and J by 0 bases, with 14 bases between them. CDR1 LGHNA and CDR2 YSLEER come from the germline V gene. CDR3 loop: CASSEIALSSYNEQFF. As DNA, the CDR3 is TGCGCCAGCAGCGAGATTGCGCTGAGCTCCTACAATGAGCAGTTCTTC.

Regarding this clonotype: A much larger clone lies one base from this, so it may be a read error. J is TRBJ2-5 and V is TRBV30; perhaps TRBD2 as D (6 bases). The V gene lost 2 bases and the J gene lost 4 bases, with 17 bases spanning the gap. The CDR3 runs to 15 residues. Germline CDR1 and CDR2: GTSNPN and SVGIG (reference sequence). CDR3 sequence reads: CAWSSVRGILETQYF. CDR3 nucleotide sequence: TGTGCCTGGAGTTCTGTCCGGGGGATCCTAGAGACCCAGTACTTC.

This clonotype appeared many times. The chain carries TRBV5-1 and TRBJ2-2; no reliable D call. V lost 2 bases and J 3 bases, leaving 5 bases between the germline ends. Germline lookup yields CDR1 SGHRS and CDR2 YFSETQ. This CDR3 has 13 residues. The CDR3 DNA follows: TGCGCCAGCAGCTTTGTCTACACCGGGGAGCTGTTTTTT. Residues: CASSFVYTGELFF.

This clonotype was seen repeatedly, ten times or more. This chain joins TRBV6-1 and TRBJ2-1, with 8 bases aligning to TRBD1. V was clipped by 0 bases and J by 3 bases; unmatched bases: 13. CDR3 length: 19 residues. The germline CDR1 and CDR2 sequences are MNHNS and SASEGT. The CDR3 sequence: CASSEARGLRDRNYNEQFF. CDR3 DNA: TGTGCCAGCAGTGAAGCCCGTGGGTTGAGGGACAGGAACTACAATGAGCAGTTCTTC.

This clonotype was recorded at least ten times. The J gene is TRBJ1-1, the V gene TRBV2, with TRBD1 as a possible D gene (5 bases). The germline V gene encodes CDR1 SNHLY and CDR2 FYNNEI. The CDR3 covers 15 residues. Trimming pared 3 bases from V and 1 base from J, leaving 12 bases between. CDR3 in amino acids: CASSEFGARNTEAFF. The CDR3 DNA sequence: TGTGCCAGCAGTGAGTTCGGGGCGCGGAACACTGAAGCTTTCTTT. Using reference TRBV2 and TRBJ1-1 for the parts outside the CDR3, the full variable domain is EPEVTQTPSHQVTQMGQEVILRCVPISNHLYFYWYRQILGQKVEFLVSFYNNEISEKSEIFDDQFSVERPDGSNFTLKIRSTKLEDSAMYFCASSEFGARNTEAFFGQGTRLTVV.

This clonotype was counted at least ten times. V gene TRBV18 combines with J gene TRBJ2-7; TRBD1 aligns across 8 bases. V lost 4 bases, J lost 2 bases, and 7 bases stayed unmatched. Germline V CDR1 and CDR2: KGHSH, LQKENI. The CDR3 extends over 15 amino acids. Written as DNA, the CDR3 is TGTGCCAGCTCACGAGGGACAGGCGACCCCTACGAGCAGTACTTC. It encodes CASSRGTGDPYEQYF.

This clonotype was seen at least ten times. This chain connects TRBV2 to TRBJ1-3, with no clear D. From germline, CDR1 is SNHLY and CDR2 FYNNEI. V lost 2 bases, J lost 0 bases, and 8 bases lay in between. The CDR3 runs to 15 residues. CDR3 DNA: TGTGCCAGCAGTGAAACGCCAAGCTCTGGAAACACCATATATTTT. This codes for CASSETPSSGNTIYF.

CDR3 residues: CASSSGGVRTYEQYF. Written as DNA, the CDR3 is TGCGCCAGCAGCTCAGGGGGGGTAAGGACCTACGAGCAGTACTTC. The V and J genes are TRBV5-1 and TRBJ2-7; possibly TRBD1 or TRBD2 for D (7 bases each). Trimming removed 3 bases at V and 2 bases at J, with 15 bases between. The germline V gene encodes CDR1 SGHRS and CDR2 YFSETQ. The CDR3 length is 15 residues.

On this clonotype: This may come from a read error, since a much larger clone is one base off. The V gene is TRBV20-1, the J gene TRBJ2-7; 7 bases fit TRBD2. The CDR3 is 17 residues long. Losses at the gene ends were 5 bases for V and 7 bases for J; bases not matched to a gene: 23. Germline V CDR1 and CDR2: DFQATT, SNEGSKA (reference sequence). Here the CDR3 reads CSALAPFRAGELHEQYF. The CDR3 nucleotides read TGCAGTGCTCTAGCGCCTTTCAGGGCGGGAGAATTACATGAGCAGTACTTC.

The sample holds a few counts of this clonotype. The chain joins TRBV7-9 to TRBJ2-1; weak D call: TRBD1 (5 bases). The CDR3 is 14 residues long. Germline values: CDR1 SEHNR, CDR2 FQNEAQ (reference sequence). V dropped 5 bases and J dropped 6 bases, with 14 bases sitting between them. The CDR3 DNA reads TGTGCCAGCAGCAACAGGCCCTTCGGCAATGAGCAGTTCTTC. Amino acids: CASSNRPFGNEQFF.

This clonotype has at least ten counts. The CDR3 DNA is TGCGCCAGCAGCCAGGGCCGTGGCGGGAGGGCCGGGGATGAGCAGTTCTTC. Translation gives CASSQGRGGRAGDEQFF. The rearrangement uses TRBV5-1 and TRBJ2-1; 9 nucleotides match TRBD2. From germline, CDR1 is SGHRS and CDR2 YFSETQ. This CDR3 region has 17 residues. V gave up 4 bases and J gave up 8 bases; unmatched junction bases: 16.

The table lists this clonotype with many counts. The chain employs TRBV7-2 and TRBJ2-7; TRBD1 agrees at 7 bases. The ends lost 3 bases at V and 6 bases at J; junction bases unmatched: 5. The CDR3 is made up of 13 amino acids. Per the germline V gene, CDR1 is SGHTA and CDR2 is FQGNSA. The CDR3 nucleotides read TGTGCCAGCAGCTTCTTGACAGGGTCCGAGCAGTACTTC. It specifies CASSFLTGSEQYF.

This clonotype occurred many times. This sequence joins TRBV5-5 and TRBJ2-7; TRBD1 aligns across 9 bases. This CDR3 contains 16 residues. Germline lookup yields CDR1 SGHKS and CDR2 YYEKEE (reference sequence). Germline trimming cut 4 bases from V and 5 bases from J; bases unmatched to any gene: 13. The CDR3 loop is CASSPAPGQGSDEQYF. CDR3 nucleotides: TGTGCCAGCAGCCCGGCACCGGGACAGGGCTCGGACGAGCAGTACTTC. The whole variable domain, remainder taken from reference TRBV5-5 and TRBJ2-7, is DAGVTQSPTHLIKTRGQQVTLRCSPISGHKSVSWYQQVLGQGPQFIFQYYEKEERGRGNFPDRFSARQFPNYSSELNVNALLLGDSALYLCASSPAPGQGSDEQYFGPGTRLTVT.

This clonotype showed up many times. The gene calls are TRBV7-2 and TRBJ2-5; 9 bases match TRBD2. The CDR3 is made up of 17 amino acids. Germline V gene sequence: CDR1 SGHTA, CDR2 FQGNSA. After removal of 6 bases from V and 2 bases from J, the junction contained 13 bases not matched to a gene. Written as DNA, the CDR3 is TGTGCCAGCAGACCGTCCGCCGGGACTAGCCCGCAAGAGACCCAGTACTTC. Translated: CASRPSAGTSPQETQYF.

The CDR3 spells CASSFKGTDTQYF. Written as DNA, the CDR3 is TGTGCCAGCAGCTTTAAGGGAACAGATACGCAGTATTTT. The chain employs TRBV5-6 and TRBJ2-3, with no clear D. V was shortened by 2 bases and J by 3 bases, with 7 bases between the two germline ends. This CDR3 has 13 residues. The germline V gene has CDR1 SGHDT and CDR2 YYEEEE.

This clonotype showed up many times. The V call is TRBV9, the J call TRBJ1-4, with D perhaps TRBD1 (5 bases). CDR1 and CDR2 from the germline V gene are SGDLS and YYNGEE. V was trimmed by 4 bases and J by 8 bases, leaving 21 bases between them. The CDR3 extends over 16 amino acids. CDR3 in amino acids: CASSPHSGSFWEKLFF. The DNA for the CDR3 is TGTGCCAGCAGCCCCCATTCAGGGTCCTTTTGGGAAAAACTGTTTTTT.

This clonotype was counted many times. The V and J genes are TRBV15 and TRBJ1-5; TRBD1 is a possible D gene (5 bases). This CDR3 comprises 16 residues. Germline V gives CDR1 LNHNV, CDR2 YYDKDF (reference sequence). Trimming took off 3 bases at V and 1 base at J, with 13 bases between the two ends. The CDR3 reads CATSRAGHSSNQPQHF. In DNA, the CDR3 is TGTGCCACCAGCAGGGCAGGGCACTCGAGCAATCAGCCCCAGCATTTT.